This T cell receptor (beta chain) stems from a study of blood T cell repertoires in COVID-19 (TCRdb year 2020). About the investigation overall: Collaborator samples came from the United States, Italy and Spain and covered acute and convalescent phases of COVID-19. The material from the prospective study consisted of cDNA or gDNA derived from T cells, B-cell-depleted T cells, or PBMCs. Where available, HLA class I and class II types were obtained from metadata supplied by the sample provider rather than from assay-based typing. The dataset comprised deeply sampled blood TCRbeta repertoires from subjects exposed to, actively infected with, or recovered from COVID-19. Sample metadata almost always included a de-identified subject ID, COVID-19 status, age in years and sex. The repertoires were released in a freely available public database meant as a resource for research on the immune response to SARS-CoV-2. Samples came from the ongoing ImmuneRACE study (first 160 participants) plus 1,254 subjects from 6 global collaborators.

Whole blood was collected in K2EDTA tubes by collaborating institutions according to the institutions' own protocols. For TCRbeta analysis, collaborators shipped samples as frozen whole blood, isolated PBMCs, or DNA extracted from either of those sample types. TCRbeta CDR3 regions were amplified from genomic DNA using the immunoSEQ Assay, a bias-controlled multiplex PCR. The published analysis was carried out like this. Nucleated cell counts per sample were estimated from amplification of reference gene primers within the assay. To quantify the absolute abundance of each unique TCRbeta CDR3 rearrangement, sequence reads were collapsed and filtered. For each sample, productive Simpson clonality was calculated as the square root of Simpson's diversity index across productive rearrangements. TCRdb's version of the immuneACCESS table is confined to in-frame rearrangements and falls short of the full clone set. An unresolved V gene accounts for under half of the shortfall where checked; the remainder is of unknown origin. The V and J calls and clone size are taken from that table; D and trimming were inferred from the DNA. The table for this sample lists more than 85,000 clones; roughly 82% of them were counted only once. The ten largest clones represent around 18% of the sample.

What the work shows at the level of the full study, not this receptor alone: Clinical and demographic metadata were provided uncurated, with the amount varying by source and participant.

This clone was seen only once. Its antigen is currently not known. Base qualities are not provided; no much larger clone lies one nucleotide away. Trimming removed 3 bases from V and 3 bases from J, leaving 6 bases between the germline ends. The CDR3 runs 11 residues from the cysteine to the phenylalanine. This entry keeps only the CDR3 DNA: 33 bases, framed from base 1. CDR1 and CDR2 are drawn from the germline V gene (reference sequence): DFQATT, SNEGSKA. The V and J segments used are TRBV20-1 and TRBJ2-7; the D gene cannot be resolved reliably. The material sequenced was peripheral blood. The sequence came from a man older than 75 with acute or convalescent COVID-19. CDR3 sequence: CSASPYYEQYF. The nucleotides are TGCAGTGCTAGCCCTTACTACGAGCAGTACTTC.